This TCR beta chain was sequenced during a study of T-cell memory formation after mild COVID-19. Study background: Largely, the TCR clusters proved donor specific.

Study-wide results and caveats: Cross-reactive memory apparently joined, as some responding clones appeared in pre-infection memory.

This clonotype was counted only a few times. The antigen is undetermined. V dropped 0 bases and J dropped 3 bases, with 12 bases sitting between them. This CDR3 has 15 residues. Germline V gives CDR1 MNHEY, CDR2 SMNVEV (reference sequence). TCRdb redid the calling of the 5' RACE reads with MiXCR, one entry per CDR3 protein. This sample yields 250,000 to 400,000 distinct CDR3 sequences, of which 13% to 15% are seen a single time; around 20% belongs to the top ten. This clonotype originated in a man between 18 and 35 years old who had mild COVID-19 (a few samples of this study predate the infection). Cell type and time point are not known. Sample: PBMCs or a T cell subset sorted from them (not recorded which). This chain connects TRBV27 to TRBJ2-7, with D perhaps matching TRBD2 (5 bases). This CDR3 is CASSLSAGRGYEQYF. The DNA of the CDR3 is TGTGCCAGCAGTTTATCGGCGGGCCGGGGCTACGAGCAGTACTTC.